This TCR beta chain was captured by sequencing in a study of beta chain features in type 1 diabetes. Comments on this clone: Its antigen remains unidentified.

Germline CDR1 is SGDLS and CDR2 is YYNGEE. The CDR3 length is 14 residues. With 0 bases removed from V and 10 bases from J, the gap between germline ends came to 13 bases. Expressed TCRB transcripts were sequenced because the entire RNA isolate underwent reverse transcription. The average output of naive, central memory and regulatory T cell samples was approximately 3.6 million reads. This table comes from immunoSEQ multiplex PCR, and its TCRdb copy is limited to in-frame clones, with some not included. The sample has under 55,000 clones, roughly 39% seen once; the top ten hold about 1.5%. The study, taken as a whole, reports: Moderately but significantly shorter TCRB CDR3s were found in Type 1 diabetes patients in all four CD4+ subsets.

Only one heparinised blood draw was taken per donor, and its volume averaged around 110 mL. Sorting with CD45RO/CCR7/CD25/CD127/CD95/CD27 yielded naive, central memory, regulatory and stem-like memory CD4+ cells. The J gene is TRBJ1-4, the V gene TRBV9, with D perhaps TRBD1 (5 bases). The clonotype originates from a man aged 30 to 45 with type 1 diabetes. The sample comprised Tregs from blood. The CDR3 is CASSVGVTEPKLFF. The CDR3 DNA sequence: TGTGCCAGCAGCGTAGGGGTGACAGAGCCAAAACTGTTTTTT.